The 17 T cell receptor beta chains reported below all come from one sample, sequenced in a study of blood T cell repertoires in COVID-19. This table comes from immunoSEQ multiplex PCR, and its TCRdb copy is limited to in-frame clones, with some not included. This sample carries over 300,000 clones, over 75% of them seen once, and the ten largest clones take more than 9%. Sequencing input: PBMCs or T cells enriched from blood (not recorded which). The receptors stem from a woman aged 18-29 years who had recovered from COVID-19.

The chain combines TRBV19 with TRBJ1-5; TRBD1 matches 7 bases. The CDR3 runs 15 residues. The ends lost 6 bases at V and 4 bases at J; junction bases unmatched: 9. Germline V lookup: CDR1 LNHDA, CDR2 SQIVND (reference sequence). CDR3 loop: CASSRQGLRNQPQHF. Here the CDR3 DNA reads TGTGCCAGTAGCCGACAGGGTTTACGGAATCAGCCCCAGCATTTT.

V is TRBV18 and J is TRBJ2-2, with a possible D match to TRBD1 (5 bases). V lost 3 bases and J 2 bases, leaving 13 bases between the germline ends. This CDR3 is 16 amino acids long. Per germline, CDR1 KGHSH and CDR2 LQKENI. The CDR3 DNA reads TGTGCCAGCTCACCTCCCTCAGGGTACAACACCGGGGAGCTGTTTTTT. Protein: CASSPPSGYNTGELFF.

The chain has TRBV7-2 and TRBJ1-2, with TRBD1 matching over 9 bases. The germline V gene has CDR1 SGHTA and CDR2 FQGNSA. The CDR3 consists of 15 residues. Trimming took 2 bases from V and 4 from J; bases not matched to a gene: 5. CDR3 coding DNA: TGTGCCAGCAGCTTATGGGACAGGGAAGGCTATGGCTACACCTTC. Its translation: CASSLWDREGYGYTF.

V and J are TRBV11-2 and TRBJ1-6; 9 positions match TRBD1. Germline loops: CDR1 SGHAT, CDR2 FQNNGV. With V trimmed by 0 bases and J by 4 bases, 4 bases remained unmatched. The CDR3 is made up of 17 amino acids. The CDR3 reads CASSLEQGAMYNSPLHF. The CDR3, as DNA: TGTGCCAGCAGCTTAGAACAGGGGGCGATGTATAATTCACCCCTCCACTTT.

The chain employs TRBV7-9 and TRBJ1-2, with D tentatively TRBD1 (6 bases). Deletions cut 1 base from V and 6 bases from J, with 15 bases between. CDR1 SEHNR and CDR2 FQNEAQ come from the germline V gene (reference sequence). This CDR3 has 15 amino acids. CDR3 loop: CASSLGPSRGDGYTF. Written as DNA, the CDR3 is TGTGCCAGCAGCTTAGGCCCGTCCAGGGGAGATGGCTACACCTTC.

The chain couples TRBV21-1 to TRBJ1-6; the D call TRBD1 from the table was never checked on the DNA. TRBV21-1 is marked as a pseudogene. The length of the CDR3 is 19 residues. CDR3 bases: TGTGCCAGCAGCAAAGAGGACAGTCTGAGGGGCTCCTATAATTCACCCCTCCACTTT. Its protein is CASSKEDSLRGSYNSPLHF.

This clone is a singleton in its sample. This sequence joins TRBV5-1 and TRBJ2-1; the D is unclear. The CDR3 length is 14 residues. Per germline, CDR1 SGHRS and CDR2 YFSETQ. Trimming pared 4 bases from V and 0 bases from J, leaving 8 bases between. CDR3 sequence (DNA): TGCGCCAGCAGCCCCGAGAGCTCCTACAATGAGCAGTTCTTC. This translates into CASSPESSYNEQFF. The full variable domain, completed using reference TRBV5-1 and TRBJ2-1, is KAGVTQTPRYLIKTRGQQVTLSCSPISGHRSVSWYQQTPGQGLQFLFEYFSETQRNKGNFPGRFSGRQFSNSRSEMNVSTLELGDSALYLCASSPESSYNEQFFGPGTRLTVL.

The V gene is TRBV10-2, the J gene TRBJ1-1; D is unresolved. This CDR3 has 15 amino acids. CDR1 is WSHSY, CDR2 SAAADI, per germline. Trimming pared 7 bases from V and 0 bases from J, leaving 15 bases between. The CDR3 DNA is TGCGCCAGCATTGACCAGATTCAACTGAACACTGAAGCTTTCTTT. Protein product: CASIDQIQLNTEAFF.

The rearrangement joins TRBV12-5 to TRBJ2-7, with 9 nucleotides matching TRBD1. The ends lost 5 bases at V and 0 bases at J; junction bases unmatched: 8. The CDR3 is made up of 16 amino acids. The germline gives CDR1 LGHNT, CDR2 FRNRAP. In DNA form, the CDR3 reads TGTGCTAGTGGTCCACCGACAGGGGGTGACTCCTACGAGCAGTACTTC. Translating it yields CASGPPTGGDSYEQYF.

This sequence joins TRBV2 and TRBJ2-5; tentatively, D is TRBD1 (6 bases). The CDR3 is 16 amino acids. CDR1 SNHLY and CDR2 FYNNEI come from the germline V gene. V was cut by 6 bases and J by 1 base, with 18 bases left in between. CDR3 sequence (DNA): TGTGCCAGCAGGGAACGGCACAGGGAAGGCCAAGAGACCCAGTACTTC. Encoded protein: CASRERHREGQETQYF.

The genes are TRBV4-1 and TRBJ1-2; TRBD1 agrees at 8 bases. This CDR3 has 18 amino acids. J lost 8 bases, V lost 0 bases, and 17 bases had no gene match. Germline V gene sequence: CDR1 MGHRA, CDR2 YSYEKL. The CDR3 coding sequence is TGCGCCAGCAGCCAAGATAGAGAGCGTAGCCAGGGGGCTCTCGGCTACACCTTC. This codes for CASSQDRERSQGALGYTF.

This rearrangement joins TRBV2 to TRBJ1-5, with TRBD1 matching over 8 bases. Germline loops: CDR1 SNHLY, CDR2 FYNNEI. CDR3 size: 15 residues. The V gene end was trimmed by 6 bases and the J gene end by 6 bases; junction bases not matched to a gene: 10. The CDR3 DNA sequence: TGTGCCAGCAGGCAGTTGGCAGGGGGCTCTCAGCCCCAGCATTTT. Translation gives CASRQLAGGSQPQHF. Looking up the rest from reference TRBV2 and TRBJ1-5 gives the full variable domain: EPEVTQTPSHQVTQMGQEVILRCVPISNHLYFYWYRQILGQKVEFLVSFYNNEISEKSEIFDDQFSVERPDGSNFTLKIRSTKLEDSAMYFCASRQLAGGSQPQHFGDGTRLSIL.

This clone was recorded a few times. The chain joins TRBV20-1 to TRBJ2-7; the match to TRBD2 covers 7 bases. The V gene end was trimmed by 4 bases and the J gene end by 0 bases; junction bases not matched to a gene: 6. Germline lookup yields CDR1 DFQATT and CDR2 SNEGSKA (reference sequence). The CDR3 is made up of 14 amino acids. Here the CDR3 DNA reads TGCAGTGCTATTGACGGACTAGGCTCCTACGAGCAGTACTTC. Translated, it gives CSAIDGLGSYEQYF.

This chain connects TRBV27 to TRBJ2-7; D might be TRBD1 (6 bases). Trimming shortened V by 5 bases and J by 5 bases, and 16 bases separated the two germline ends. Germline CDR1 MNHEY, CDR2 SMNVEV (reference sequence). This CDR3 spans 14 amino acids. The CDR3 reads CASSPHTGSNEQYF. DNA for the CDR3: TGTGCCAGCAGTCCTCATACAGGGTCCAACGAGCAGTACTTC.

The chain joins TRBV3-1 (or the pseudogene TRBV3-2) to TRBJ1-1; 7 positions match TRBD1. V shed 4 bases and J 4 bases; nucleotides not matched to a gene: 6. CDR3 size: 14 residues. Germline assignment: CDR1 LGHDT and CDR2 YNNKEL (reference sequence). CDR3 residues: CASSPTPGGTEAFF. The CDR3 DNA sequence: TGTGCCAGCAGCCCAACCCCAGGGGGCACTGAAGCTTTCTTT.

The chain links TRBV11-2 to TRBJ2-7, with 8 bases that match TRBD1. CDR1 and CDR2 from the germline V gene are SGHAT and FQNNGV. This CDR3 spans 16 amino acids. The ends lost 0 bases at V and 2 bases at J; junction bases unmatched: 6. DNA for the CDR3: TGTGCCAGCAGCTTAGAACTTTCAGGGGGCCCCTACGAGCAGTACTTC. Protein: CASSLELSGGPYEQYF.

The table lists this clone with a count of one. The CDR3 region has the DNA TGTGCCAGCAGCCAAGATTCGGGAGGCCAGCCCCAGCATTTT. As protein: CASSQDSGGQPQHF. This sequence joins TRBV3-1 (or the pseudogene TRBV3-2) and TRBJ1-5, with unresolved D. Germline CDR1 and CDR2: LGHDT and YNNKEL (reference sequence). CDR3 length: 14 amino acids. Trimming took off 0 bases at V and 7 bases at J, with 10 bases between the two ends.